The rows below give T cell receptor beta chains drawn from one sample of a study of naive and memory T cell subsets. TCRdb analysed the UMI-ligation and nested PCR reads with MiXCR anew, one entry per CDR3 protein. The table has some 82,000 distinct CDR3 sequences, 9% seen once. The sample was naive CD8+ T cells from blood. Receptors originate from a human donor in good health. CDR3s include the opening cysteine and the closing phenylalanine or tryptophan. The D gene is left open where the match is weak. A clone size is listed for some rows: how often the clone was seen (once, few, many), or a class if it is expanded.

D	size	J	V	CDR3	DNA
TRBD1	NA	TRBJ1-1	TRBV10-2	CASSPTGVNTEAFF	TGCGCCAGCAGTCCAACAGGGGTGAACACTGAAGCTTTCTTT
NA	few	TRBJ2-7	TRBV30	CAWTGGSYEQYF	TGTGCCTGGACAGGGGGGTCCTACGAGCAGTACTTC
NA	few	TRBJ2-7	TRBV6-5	CASSPPGLAHYEQYF	TGTGCCAGCAGCCCCCCCGGGCTAGCCCATTACGAGCAGTACTTC
TRBD2	NA	TRBJ2-3	TRBV20-1	CSARDPSGRAADTQYF	TGCAGTGCTAGAGATCCTAGCGGGAGGGCCGCAGATACGCAGTATTTT
NA	many	TRBJ2-7	TRBV20-1	CSAPPRGNYEQYF	TGCAGTGCCCCCCCCCGCGGGAACTACGAGCAGTACTTC
TRBD1	many	TRBJ2-5	TRBV29-1	CSVDRGPSWETQYF	TGCAGCGTTGACAGGGGGCCGTCTTGGGAGACCCAGTACTTC
TRBD2	NA	TRBJ2-5	TRBV30	CAWSYSGTGETQYF	TGTGCCTGGAGTTATAGCGGGACGGGAGAGACCCAGTACTTC
TRBD1	few	TRBJ1-1	TRBV29-1	CSVDDRVRGGIRPEAFF	TGCAGCGTTGATGACAGGGTAAGGGGGGGTATTCGGCCTGAAGCTTTCTTT
NA	few	TRBJ2-4	TRBV28	CATIPEGQNIQYF	TGTGCCACCATCCCGGAGGGGCAGAACATTCAGTACTTC
TRBD1	few	TRBJ1-5	TRBV30	CAWRDGTENQPQHF	TGTGCCTGGAGGGACGGGACAGAGAATCAGCCCCAGCATTTT
TRBD2	few	TRBJ2-3	TRBV5-4	CASSWGLGEDTQYF	TGTGCCAGCAGCTGGGGACTAGGGGAAGATACGCAGTATTTT
NA	few	TRBJ1-2	TRBV29-1	CSVERGDDYGYTF	TGCAGCGTTGAAAGGGGGGATGACTATGGCTACACCTTC
TRBD2	many	TRBJ2-7	TRBV5-4	CASSWEGRQLHEQYF	TGTGCCAGCAGCTGGGAGGGGCGACAGCTCCACGAGCAGTACTTC
NA	few	TRBJ2-1	TRBV11-2	CASSLDLGEAFGRNEQFF	TGTGCCAGCAGCTTAGATTTGGGGGAGGCGTTTGGGAGGAATGAGCAGTTCTTC
NA	NA	TRBJ1-5	TRBV9	CASSASDSNQPQHF	TGTGCCAGCAGCGCCTCAGATAGCAATCAGCCCCAGCATTTT
NA	many	TRBJ1-5	TRBV5-5	CASSYGTDSNQPQHF	TGTGCCAGCAGCTACGGGACCGATAGCAATCAGCCCCAGCATTTT
NA	NA	TRBJ2-5	TRBV28	CASKAHQETQYF	TGTGCCAGCAAGGCGCACCAAGAGACCCAGTACTTC
TRBD2	many	TRBJ2-5	TRBV20-1	CSARGPGSGKETQYF	TGCAGTGCTAGAGGTCCGGGTAGCGGGAAAGAGACCCAGTACTTC
NA	NA	TRBJ2-3	TRBV6-6	CASSSSRVSAHTDTQYF	NA
TRBD1	NA	TRBJ1-6	TRBV10-3	CAISEFDRDNSPLHF	TGTGCCATCAGTGAGTTCGACAGGGATAATTCACCCCTCCACTTT
NA	NA	TRBJ2-7	TRBV29-1	CSGTVSKPTYEQYF	TGCAGCGGGACAGTTTCTAAGCCGACCTACGAGCAGTACTTC
TRBD2	NA	TRBJ2-7	TRBV30	CAWSVLAGAYEQYF	TGTGCCTGGAGTGTACTAGCGGGGGCCTACGAGCAGTACTTC
NA	NA	TRBJ2-7	TRBV20-1	CSASNPSAGDEQYF	TGCAGTGCTAGTAACCCTAGCGCCGGAGACGAGCAGTACTTC
NA	NA	TRBJ2-5	TRBV19	CASSINLARLQETQYF	TGTGCCAGTAGTATTAATTTAGCGAGACTCCAAGAGACCCAGTACTTC
NA	many	TRBJ2-7	TRBV28	CASSPESYEQYF	TGTGCCAGCAGTCCGGAATCCTACGAGCAGTACTTC
NA	many	TRBJ2-1	TRBV10-3	CAISESMGRSADNEQFF	TGTGCCATCAGTGAGTCGATGGGCCGAAGCGCGGACAATGAGCAGTTCTTC
TRBD1	many	TRBJ1-2	TRBV5-5	CASSSRDSNGYTF	TGTGCCAGCAGCTCCCGGGACAGTAATGGCTACACCTTC
NA	NA	TRBJ2-1	TRBV20-1	CSARDKAGIPGQQFF	TGCAGTGCTAGAGATAAAGCGGGTATCCCCGGACAGCAGTTCTTC
TRBD1	NA	TRBJ2-7	TRBV5-4	CASSRGQGTYEQYF	TGTGCCAGCAGCCGTGGACAGGGCACCTACGAGCAGTACTTC
TRBD1	many	TRBJ2-1	TRBV5-1	CASSKDREPFF	TGCGCCAGCAGTAAAGACAGGGAACCGTTCTTC
TRBD1	NA	TRBJ2-7	TRBV2	CASSEAGQGAYEQYF	TGTGCCAGCAGTGAAGCCGGACAGGGGGCCTACGAGCAGTACTTC
TRBD2	many	TRBJ2-7	TRBV20-1	CSARDLTSGSLHEQYF	TGCAGTGCTAGAGATCTAACTAGCGGGAGTCTCCACGAGCAGTACTTC
NA	NA	TRBJ2-7	TRBV21-1	CASSHPGQRYEQYF	TGTGCCAGCAGTCATCCGGGACAGAGGTACGAGCAGTACTTC
NA	many	TRBJ2-1	TRBV4-1	CASRPTVNNEQFF	TGCGCCAGCAGACCCACGGTTAACAATGAGCAGTTCTTC
NA	NA	TRBJ1-1	TRBV29-1	CSVPRGTEAFF	TGCAGCGTTCCAAGGGGCACTGAAGCTTTCTTT
TRBD2	NA	TRBJ2-3	TRBV6-1	CATGPASGNIGSDTQYF	TGTGCCACAGGGCCGGCTAGCGGCAACATAGGATCAGATACGCAGTATTTT
TRBD1	many	TRBJ1-2	TRBV12-3/TRBV12-4	CASSHRDRDGYTF	TGTGCCAGCAGCCACCGGGACAGAGATGGCTACACCTTC
NA	many	TRBJ2-3	TRBV20-1	CSARDIGLPPPSTDTQYF	TGCAGTGCTAGAGATATCGGACTACCTCCACCTAGCACAGATACGCAGTATTTT
NA	many	TRBJ2-1	TRBV6-2/TRBV6-3	CASSWGGNNEQFF	TGTGCCAGCAGCTGGGGCGGGAACAATGAGCAGTTCTTC
NA	NA	TRBJ2-5	TRBV2	CASSEGPRAKTQYF	TGTGCCAGCAGTGAAGGACCGCGAGCCAAGACCCAGTACTTC
TRBD1	NA	TRBJ2-7	TRBV12-3/TRBV12-4	CATSGGLGEQYF	TGTGCCACCTCAGGGGGCTTGGGGGAGCAGTACTTC
NA	many	TRBJ2-2	TRBV28	CASSLTGLGTGELFF	TGTGCCAGCAGTTTAACAGGGTTGGGAACCGGGGAGCTGTTTTTT
NA	many	TRBJ2-2	TRBV20-1	CSARVRRGTGELFF	TGCAGTGCTAGAGTTCGCAGGGGAACCGGGGAGCTGTTTTTT
TRBD1	NA	TRBJ2-7	TRBV5-6	CASSLEGQGYEQYF	TGTGCCAGCAGCTTGGAGGGACAGGGTTACGAGCAGTACTTC
NA	many	TRBJ1-1	TRBV4-1	CASRYGAEAFF	TGCGCCAGCAGGTATGGGGCTGAAGCTTTCTTT
NA	NA	TRBJ2-1	TRBV27	CASSPRTRGTYNPFF	TGTGCCAGCAGTCCGCGGACCCGGGGAACTTACAATCCGTTCTTC
TRBD1	many	TRBJ1-5	TRBV6-6	CASSYSGQGAYSNQPQHF	TGTGCCAGCAGTTACTCCGGACAGGGGGCCTATAGCAATCAGCCCCAGCATTTT
TRBD2	few	TRBJ2-1	TRBV6-5	CASSILAGGPSGRNEQFF	TGTGCCAGCAGCATACTAGCGGGAGGCCCTAGTGGTCGCAATGAGCAGTTCTTC
NA	NA	TRBJ2-7	TRBV12-3/TRBV12-4	CASSELGLYEQYF	TGTGCCAGCAGTGAACTCGGCCTCTACGAGCAGTACTTC